These T cell receptor beta chains were read from a single sample in a study of blood T cells in healthy people across ages. MiXCR was run by TCRdb on the 5' RACE reads, yielding one entry per CDR3 protein. The table lists about 1,400,000 distinct CDR3 sequences, 40% to 50% of them singletons. The specimen sequenced was blood. The source is a young woman in good health. Both conserved end residues are trimmed from each CDR3. Clone size is shown for a subset of rows, as once, few, many or a class of expanded clone.

v_gene	abundance	j_gene	CDR3aa
TRBV20-1	.	TRBJ2-5	SATGGPQETQY
TRBV3-1	.	TRBJ2-1	ASSPTREQF
TRBV20-1	.	TRBJ2-1	GAPRDGAYNEQF
TRBV7-3	.	TRBJ1-4	ASSVPGQGPPCEKLF
TRBV29-1	once	TRBJ2-3	SVPKGRGPDTQY
TRBV29-1	few	TRBJ2-7	SVGPQGTYEQY
TRBV29-1	many	TRBJ2-1	SASLAGPNEQF
TRBV7-2	few	TRBJ2-7	ASSLAVSGATYEQY
TRBV12-3/TRBV12-4	.	TRBJ1-6	ASSTRNNSPLH
TRBV20-1	.	TRBJ2-1	SARGPQHLSSYNEQF
TRBV4-1	.	TRBJ2-2	ASSLMPGTGGRAGELF
TRBV20-1	.	TRBJ2-1	SARLTGRTNEQF
TRBV10-3	few	TRBJ1-5	AIRGEMAHQH
TRBV30	few	TRBJ1-2	AWSRDTRYGYT
TRBV29-1	few	.	SVADSYEQY
TRBV5-6	few	TRBJ2-4	ASSLRRQGFHIQY
TRBV7-9	.	TRBJ1-1	ASSLGNRGVTEAF
TRBV6-4	.	TRBJ1-1	ASSPRAGVSEAF
TRBV3-1	many	TRBJ2-1	ASSQGWLGNEQF
TRBV7-2	.	TRBJ2-1	ASEPWGGAANEQF
TRBV7-2	.	TRBJ2-1	ASSPAGGRYNEQF
TRBV4-1	few	TRBJ2-1	ASSGEDSYNEQF
TRBV4-3	.	TRBJ2-1	AGSQDFVQVPYNEQF
TRBV20-1	.	TRBJ2-5	SAPRGSGVQETQY
TRBV7-8	.	TRBJ2-1	ASSLRPRGQEQF
TRBV2	.	TRBJ1-4	ASSIGLGDAVELF
TRBV20-1	few	TRBJ2-6	SATGGSGANVLT
TRBV7-9	.	TRBJ2-1	ASSLQVGRAAYNEQF
TRBV10-1	.	TRBJ2-3	ASSDSDQQGKLGQY
TRBV7-2	.	TRBJ1-6	ASSLDRGSLSPLH
TRBV20-1	.	TRBJ1-6	SARDLGQSSYNSPLH
TRBV12-3/TRBV12-4	.	TRBJ1-5	ASSSRAQGYSNQPQH
TRBV5-1	few	.	ASSPISVYEQY
TRBV4-1	.	.	ASSPRGRSHEQY
TRBV3-1	few	TRBJ2-1	ASSQEHLSYNEQF
TRBV11-2	.	TRBJ2-7	ASRLASGTYEQY
TRBV5-1	.	TRBJ1-1	ASSTQGASNTEAF
TRBV9	.	.	ASSVASGVEQY
TRBV6-5	.	TRBJ1-1	ASSYRPEVPQGAF
TRBV7-9	few	TRBJ1-4	ASSSDRRVEKLF
TRBV5-1	.	TRBJ2-2	ASSLRLAGGTNTGELF
TRBV2	.	TRBJ1-1	ASHQGSTEAF
TRBV12-3/TRBV12-4	.	TRBJ1-1	ASSIPGQTEAF
TRBV29-1	.	TRBJ1-5	SARVDPGENQPQH
TRBV2	.	TRBJ2-5	ASSSYRNEQY
TRBV7-7	.	TRBJ2-3	ASSFGGRDTQY
TRBV6-5	.	TRBJ2-3	ASSYSRGQGSTDTQY
TRBV5-1	.	TRBJ2-5	ASSWETQETQY